This T cell receptor beta chain emerged from a study of T-cell memory formation after mild COVID-19. For the study at large: TCR clustering was largely donor specific. Findings of the study overall: Within pre-infection memory, some responding clones were found, suggesting cross-reactive memory joined. Clones contracting over day 15 to 85 were CD4/CD8 balanced, with later expanders leaning CD4+.

This clonotype was observed a handful of times. What it recognizes is unknown. 5'RACE, which relied on constant-segment primers, yielded TCR alpha and TCR beta cDNA libraries carrying sample barcodes and UMIs. TCRdb reanalysed the 5' RACE reads using MiXCR and keeps one entry per CDR3 protein. The data show around 390,000 distinct CDR3 sequences, 16% seen once. The CDR3 loop spans 14 amino acids. Looked up from germline, CDR1 is DFQATT and CDR2 is SNEGSKA (reference sequence). Trimming removed 3 bases at V and 4 bases at J, with 15 bases between. This sequence was found in a man between 18 and 29 years old who had mild COVID-19 (a few samples of this study predate the infection). Cell type and time point are not known. The V and J genes are TRBV20-1 and TRBJ1-2; D is unresolved. Sequencing was carried out using PBMCs or a T cell subset sorted from them (not recorded which). CDR3 sequence reads: CSARSGIGTYGYTF. The CDR3, as DNA: TGCAGTGCTAGGTCCGGGATAGGAACCTATGGCTACACCTTC.